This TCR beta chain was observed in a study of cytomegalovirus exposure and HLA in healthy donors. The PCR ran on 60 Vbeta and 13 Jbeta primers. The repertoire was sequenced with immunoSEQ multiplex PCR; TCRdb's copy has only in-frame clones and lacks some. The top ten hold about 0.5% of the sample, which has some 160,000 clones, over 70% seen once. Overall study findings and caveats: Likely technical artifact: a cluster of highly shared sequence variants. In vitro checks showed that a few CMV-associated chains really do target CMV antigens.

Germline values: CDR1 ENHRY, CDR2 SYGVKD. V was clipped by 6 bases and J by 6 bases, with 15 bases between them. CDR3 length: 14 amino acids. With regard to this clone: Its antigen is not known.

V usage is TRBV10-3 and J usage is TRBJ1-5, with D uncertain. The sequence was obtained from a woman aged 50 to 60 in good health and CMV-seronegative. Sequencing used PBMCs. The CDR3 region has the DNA TGTGCCATCAGCGATAACAGTGGGCGTCAGCCCCAGCATTTT. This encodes CAISDNSGRQPQHF.